This T cell receptor (beta chain) was found in a study of T cell responses to AZD1222 COVID-19 vaccine. The study's findings and limits: White British donors predominated, females outnumbered males, and clonal diversity was possibly underestimated. Nearly half of spike-specific TCRs reportedly go after variant regions that carry no mutations. Spike-specific TCR repertoires showed rising breadth and depth after two AZD1222 doses.

TCRdb's table, derived via immunoSEQ multiplex PCR, lists solely in-frame clones and lacks some. In the table there are 120,000 to 150,000 clones, roughly 87% of which are singletons. Turning to this clone: The antigen remains undetermined.

The CDR3 covers 15 residues. The germline V gene encodes CDR1 KGHSH and CDR2 LQKENI. The junction had 3 bases not matched to a gene; V was cut back by 3 bases and J by 2 bases. The input for sequencing was peripheral blood, taken 28 days after the second dose of the MenACWY control vaccine. This chain links TRBV18 with TRBJ1-2; 10 nucleotides line up with TRBD1. This TCR derives from an adult who received the MenACWY meningococcal vaccine as a control. CDR3 sequence (DNA): TGTGCCAGCTCACCGGGACAGGGGCCAAACTATGGCTACACCTTC. Residues: CASSPGQGPNYGYTF.